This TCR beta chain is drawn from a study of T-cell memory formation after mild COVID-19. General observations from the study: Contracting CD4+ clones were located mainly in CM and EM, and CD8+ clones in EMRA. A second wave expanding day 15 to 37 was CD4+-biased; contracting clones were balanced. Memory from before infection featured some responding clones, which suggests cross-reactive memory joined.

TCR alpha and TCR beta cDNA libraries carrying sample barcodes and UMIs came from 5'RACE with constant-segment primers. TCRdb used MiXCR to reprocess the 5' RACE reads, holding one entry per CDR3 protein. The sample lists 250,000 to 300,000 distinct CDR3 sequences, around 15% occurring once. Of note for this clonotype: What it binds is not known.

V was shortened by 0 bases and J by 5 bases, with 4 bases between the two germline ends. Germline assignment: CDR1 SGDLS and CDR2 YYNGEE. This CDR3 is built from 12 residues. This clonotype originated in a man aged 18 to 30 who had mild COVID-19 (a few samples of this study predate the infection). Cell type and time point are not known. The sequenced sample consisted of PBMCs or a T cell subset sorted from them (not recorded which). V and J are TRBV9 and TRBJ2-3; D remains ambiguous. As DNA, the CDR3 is TGTGCCAGCAGCGTAGTGGAAGATACGCAGTATTTT. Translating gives CASSVVEDTQYF.